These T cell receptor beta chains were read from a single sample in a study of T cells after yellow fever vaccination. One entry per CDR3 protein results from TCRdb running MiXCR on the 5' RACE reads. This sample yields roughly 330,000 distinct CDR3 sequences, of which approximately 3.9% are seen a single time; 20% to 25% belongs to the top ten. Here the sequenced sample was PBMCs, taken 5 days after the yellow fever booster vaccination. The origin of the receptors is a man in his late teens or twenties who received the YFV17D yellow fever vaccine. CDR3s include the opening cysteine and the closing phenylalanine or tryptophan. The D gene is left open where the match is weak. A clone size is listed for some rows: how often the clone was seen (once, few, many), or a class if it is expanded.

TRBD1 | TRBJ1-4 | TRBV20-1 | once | TGCAGTGCTAACAGGGGAACTAATGAAAAACTGTTTTTT | CSANRGTNEKLFF
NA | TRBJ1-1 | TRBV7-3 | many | TGTGCCAGCAGCCCCCAGGGGCGGAACACTGAAGCTTTCTTT | CASSPQGRNTEAFF
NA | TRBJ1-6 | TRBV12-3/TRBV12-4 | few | TGTGCCAGCACCGCAAGAGATAATTCACCCCTCCACTTT | CASTARDNSPLHF
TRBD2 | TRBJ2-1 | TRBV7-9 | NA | TGTGCCAGCAGCAGACTAGCGGGGGGGCCCTATGAGCAGTTCTTC | CASSRLAGGPYEQFF
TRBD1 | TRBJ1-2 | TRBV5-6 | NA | TGTGCCAGCAGCTTTGAGGGGGCCTACTATGGCTACACCTTC | CASSFEGAYYGYTF
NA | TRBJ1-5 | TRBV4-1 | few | TGCGCCAGCAGCCCGTCTGCAGGGCTGCAGCCCCAGCATTTT | CASSPSAGLQPQHF
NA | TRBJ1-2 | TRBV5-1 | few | TGCGCCAGCAGCTCTCAGGGGCCTAACTATGGCTACACCTTC | CASSSQGPNYGYTF
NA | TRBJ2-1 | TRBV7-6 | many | TGTGCCAGCAGCTTCGGGATAGCTCTTCGCGATGAGCAGTTCTTC | CASSFGIALRDEQFF
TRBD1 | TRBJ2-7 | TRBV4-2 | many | TGTGCCAGCAGCCAAGCCCGGACAGGAGATCTTTACGAGCAGTACTTC | CASSQARTGDLYEQYF
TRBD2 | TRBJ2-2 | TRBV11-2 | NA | TGTGCCAGCAGCTTCCGGGGGGGGACCGGGGAGCTGTTTTTT | CASSFRGGTGELFF